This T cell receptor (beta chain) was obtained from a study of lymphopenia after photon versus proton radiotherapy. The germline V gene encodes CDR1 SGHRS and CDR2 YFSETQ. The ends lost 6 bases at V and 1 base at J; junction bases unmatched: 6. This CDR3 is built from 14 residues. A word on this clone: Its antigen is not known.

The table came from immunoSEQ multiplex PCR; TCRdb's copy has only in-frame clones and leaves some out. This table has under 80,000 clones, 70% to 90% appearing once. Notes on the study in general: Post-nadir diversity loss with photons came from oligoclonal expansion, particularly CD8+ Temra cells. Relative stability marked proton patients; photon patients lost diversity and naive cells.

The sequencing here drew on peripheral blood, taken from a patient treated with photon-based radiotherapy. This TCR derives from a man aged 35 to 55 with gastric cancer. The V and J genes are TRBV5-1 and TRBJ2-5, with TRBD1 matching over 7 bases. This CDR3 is CASTPGGFQETQYF. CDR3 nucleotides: TGCGCCAGCACCCCAGGGGGTTTCCAAGAGACCCAGTACTTC.